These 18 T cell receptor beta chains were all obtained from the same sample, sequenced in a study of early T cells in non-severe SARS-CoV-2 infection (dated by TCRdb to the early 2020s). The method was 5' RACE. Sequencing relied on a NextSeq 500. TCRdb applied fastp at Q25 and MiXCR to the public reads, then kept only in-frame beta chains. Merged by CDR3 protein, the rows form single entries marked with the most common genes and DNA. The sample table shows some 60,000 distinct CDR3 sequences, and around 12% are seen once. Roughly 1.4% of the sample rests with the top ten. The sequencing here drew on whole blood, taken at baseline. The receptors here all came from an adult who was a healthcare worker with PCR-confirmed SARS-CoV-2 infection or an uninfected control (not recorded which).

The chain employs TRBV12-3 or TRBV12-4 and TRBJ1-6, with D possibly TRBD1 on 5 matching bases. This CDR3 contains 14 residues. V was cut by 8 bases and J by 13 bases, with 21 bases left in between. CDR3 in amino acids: CASRPSGGSSPLHF. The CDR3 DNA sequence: TGTGCCAGCCGACCCAGTGGGGGTTCGAGTCCCCTCCACTTT.

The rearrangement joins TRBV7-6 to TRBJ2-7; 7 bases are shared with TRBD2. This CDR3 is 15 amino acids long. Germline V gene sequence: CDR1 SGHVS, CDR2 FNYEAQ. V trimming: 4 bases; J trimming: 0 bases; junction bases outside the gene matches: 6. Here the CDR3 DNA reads TGTGCCAGCAGCTCCCCGACGGGAGGCTCCTACGAGCAGTACTTC. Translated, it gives CASSSPTGGSYEQYF.

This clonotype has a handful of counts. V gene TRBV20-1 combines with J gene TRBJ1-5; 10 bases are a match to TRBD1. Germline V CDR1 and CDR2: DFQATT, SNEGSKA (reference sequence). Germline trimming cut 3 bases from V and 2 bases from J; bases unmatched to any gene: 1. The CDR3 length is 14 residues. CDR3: CSARTGGGNQPQHF. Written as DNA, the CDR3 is TGCAGTGCTAGGACAGGGGGCGGCAATCAGCCCCAGCATTTT.

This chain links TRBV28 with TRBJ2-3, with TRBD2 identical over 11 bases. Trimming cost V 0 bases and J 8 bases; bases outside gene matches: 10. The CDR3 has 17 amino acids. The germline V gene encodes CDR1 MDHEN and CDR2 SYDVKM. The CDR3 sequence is CASSLWATSGMIGTQYF. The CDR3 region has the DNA TGTGCCAGCAGTTTATGGGCGACTAGCGGGATGATAGGTACGCAGTATTTT.

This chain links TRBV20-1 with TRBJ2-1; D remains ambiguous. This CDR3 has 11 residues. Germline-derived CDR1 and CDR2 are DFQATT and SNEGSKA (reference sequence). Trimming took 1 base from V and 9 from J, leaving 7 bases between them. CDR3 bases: TGCAGTGCTAGAGTACTTCGTGAGCAGTTCTTC. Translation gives CSARVLREQFF.

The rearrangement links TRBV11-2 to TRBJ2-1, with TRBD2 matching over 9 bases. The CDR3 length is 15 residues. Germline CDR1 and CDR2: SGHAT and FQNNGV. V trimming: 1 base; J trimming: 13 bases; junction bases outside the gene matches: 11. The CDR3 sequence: CASSLAVGLAIEQFF. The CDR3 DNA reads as TGTGCCAGCAGCTTAGCGGTAGGACTAGCGATCGAACAGTTCTTC.

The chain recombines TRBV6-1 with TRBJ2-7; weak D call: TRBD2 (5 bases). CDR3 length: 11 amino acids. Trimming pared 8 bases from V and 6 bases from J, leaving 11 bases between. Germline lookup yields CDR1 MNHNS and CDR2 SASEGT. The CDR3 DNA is TGTGCCAGCCTGCTAGCCCTCGAGCAGTACTTC. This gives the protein CASLLALEQYF.

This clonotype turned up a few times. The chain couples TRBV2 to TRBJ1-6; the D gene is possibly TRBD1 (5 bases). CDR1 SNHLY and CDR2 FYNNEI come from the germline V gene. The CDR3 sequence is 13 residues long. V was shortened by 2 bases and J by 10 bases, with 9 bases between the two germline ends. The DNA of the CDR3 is TGTGCCAGCAGTGAACAGGGAAGGTCACCCCTCCACTTT. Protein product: CASSEQGRSPLHF.

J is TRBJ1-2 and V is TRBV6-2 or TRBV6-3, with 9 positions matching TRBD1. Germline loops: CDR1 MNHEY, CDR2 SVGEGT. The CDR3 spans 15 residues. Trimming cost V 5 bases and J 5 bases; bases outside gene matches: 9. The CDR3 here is CASSPRTGDTYGYTF. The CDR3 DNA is TGTGCCAGCAGTCCCCGGACAGGGGATACATATGGCTACACCTTC.

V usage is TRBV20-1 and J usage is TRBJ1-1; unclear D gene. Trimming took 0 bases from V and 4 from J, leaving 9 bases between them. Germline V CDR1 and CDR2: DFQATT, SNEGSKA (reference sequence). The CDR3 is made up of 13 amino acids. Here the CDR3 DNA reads TGCAGTGCTAGAGATCGGGTCATCACTGAAGCTTTCTTT. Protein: CSARDRVITEAFF.

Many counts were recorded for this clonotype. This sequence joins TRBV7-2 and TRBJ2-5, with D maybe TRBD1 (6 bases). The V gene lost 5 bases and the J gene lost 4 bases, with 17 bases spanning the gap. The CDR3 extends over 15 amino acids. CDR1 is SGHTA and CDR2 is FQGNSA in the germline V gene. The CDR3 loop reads CASSQGSYGLETQYF. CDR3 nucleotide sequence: TGTGCCAGCAGCCAGGGGTCCTATGGTTTAGAGACCCAGTACTTC. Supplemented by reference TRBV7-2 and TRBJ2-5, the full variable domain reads GAGVSQSPSNKVTEKGKDVELRCDPISGHTALYWYRQSLGQGLEFLIYFQGNSAPDKSGLPSDRFSAERTGGSVSTLTIQRTQQEDSAVYLCASSQGSYGLETQYFGPGTRLLVL.

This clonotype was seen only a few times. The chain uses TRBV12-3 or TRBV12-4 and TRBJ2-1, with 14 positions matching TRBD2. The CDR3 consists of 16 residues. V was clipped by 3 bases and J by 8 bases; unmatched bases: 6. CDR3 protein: CASSFLRLAGGHEQFF. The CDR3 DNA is TGTGCCAGCAGTTTCCTCCGACTAGCGGGGGGGCATGAGCAGTTCTTC.

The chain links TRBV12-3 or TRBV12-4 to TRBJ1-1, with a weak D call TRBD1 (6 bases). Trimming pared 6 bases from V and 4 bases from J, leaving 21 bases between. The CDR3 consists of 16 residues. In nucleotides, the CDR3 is TGTGCCAGCAGCCCTGAGGAGGGGGGAGGAAGCACTGAAGCTTTCTTT. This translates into CASSPEEGGGSTEAFF.

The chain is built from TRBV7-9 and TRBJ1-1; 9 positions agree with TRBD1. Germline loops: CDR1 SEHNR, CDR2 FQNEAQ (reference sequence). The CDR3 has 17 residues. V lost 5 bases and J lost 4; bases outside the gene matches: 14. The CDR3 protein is CASSLWRTGDSATEAFF. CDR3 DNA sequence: TGTGCCAGCAGCCTCTGGCGGACAGGGGACTCGGCCACTGAAGCTTTCTTT.

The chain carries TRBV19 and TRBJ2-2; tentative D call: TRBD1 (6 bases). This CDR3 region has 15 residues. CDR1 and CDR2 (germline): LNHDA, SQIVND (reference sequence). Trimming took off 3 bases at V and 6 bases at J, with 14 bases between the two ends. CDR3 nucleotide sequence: TGTGCCAGTAGTATGTGGGACAAGATCTCCGGGGAGCTGTTTTTT. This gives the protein CASSMWDKISGELFF.

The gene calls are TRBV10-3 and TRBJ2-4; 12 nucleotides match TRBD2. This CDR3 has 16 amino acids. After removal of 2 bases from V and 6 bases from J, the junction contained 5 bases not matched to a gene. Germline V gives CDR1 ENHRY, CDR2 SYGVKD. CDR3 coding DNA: TGTGCCATCAGTGAGCCCCAGACTAGCGGGGGAAACATTCAGTACTTC. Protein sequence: CAISEPQTSGGNIQYF.

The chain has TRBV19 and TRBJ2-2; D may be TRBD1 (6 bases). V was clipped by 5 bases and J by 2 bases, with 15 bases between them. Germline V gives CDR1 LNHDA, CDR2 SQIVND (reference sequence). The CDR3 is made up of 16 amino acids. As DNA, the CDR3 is TGTGCCAGTAGTCTCCCGGACAGAGTAAACACCGGGGAGCTGTTTTTT. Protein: CASSLPDRVNTGELFF. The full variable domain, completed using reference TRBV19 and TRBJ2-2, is DGGITQSPKYLFRKEGQNVTLSCEQNLNHDAMYWYRQDPGQGLRLIYYSQIVNDFQKGDIAEGYSVSREKKESFPLTVTSAQKNPTAFYLCASSLPDRVNTGELFFGEGSRLTVL.

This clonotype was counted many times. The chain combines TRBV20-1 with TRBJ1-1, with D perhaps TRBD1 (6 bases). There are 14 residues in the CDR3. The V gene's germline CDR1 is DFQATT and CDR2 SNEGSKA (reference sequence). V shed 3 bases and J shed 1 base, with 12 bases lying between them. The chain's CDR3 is CSASWGPENTEAFF. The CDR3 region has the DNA TGCAGTGCTAGTTGGGGGCCAGAGAACACTGAAGCTTTCTTT.